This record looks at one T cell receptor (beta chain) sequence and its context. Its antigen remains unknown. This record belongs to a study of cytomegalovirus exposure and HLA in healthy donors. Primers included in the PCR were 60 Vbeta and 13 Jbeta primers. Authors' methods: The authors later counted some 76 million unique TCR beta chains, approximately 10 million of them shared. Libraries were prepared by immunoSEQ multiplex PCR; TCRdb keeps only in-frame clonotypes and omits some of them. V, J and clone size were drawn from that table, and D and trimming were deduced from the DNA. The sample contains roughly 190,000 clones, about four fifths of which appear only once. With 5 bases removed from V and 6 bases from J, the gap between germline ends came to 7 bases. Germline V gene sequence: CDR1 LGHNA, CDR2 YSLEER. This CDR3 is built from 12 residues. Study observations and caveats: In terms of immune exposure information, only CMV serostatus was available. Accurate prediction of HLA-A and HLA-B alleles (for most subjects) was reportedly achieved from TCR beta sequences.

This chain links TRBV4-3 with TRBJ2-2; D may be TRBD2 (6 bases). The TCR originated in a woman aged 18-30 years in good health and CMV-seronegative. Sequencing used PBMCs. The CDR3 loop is CASSGRPGELFF. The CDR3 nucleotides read TGCGCCAGCAGCGGGAGGCCCGGGGAGCTGTTTTTT.